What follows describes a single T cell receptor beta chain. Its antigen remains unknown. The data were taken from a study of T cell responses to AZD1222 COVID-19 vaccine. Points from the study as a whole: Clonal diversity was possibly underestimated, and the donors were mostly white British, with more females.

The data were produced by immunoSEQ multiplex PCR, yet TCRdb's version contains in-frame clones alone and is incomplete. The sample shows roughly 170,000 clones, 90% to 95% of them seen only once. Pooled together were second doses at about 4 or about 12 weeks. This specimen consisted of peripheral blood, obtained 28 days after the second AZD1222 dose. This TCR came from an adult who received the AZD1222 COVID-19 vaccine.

As DNA, the CDR3 is TGTGCCAGCAGCGTAGGGACTGGGGGGACTAATGAAAAACTGTTTTTT. As protein: CASSVGTGGTNEKLFF. This sequence joins TRBV9 and TRBJ1-4, with D perhaps matching TRBD1 (5 bases). Germline loops: CDR1 SGDLS, CDR2 YYNGEE. Trimming cost V 0 bases and J 2 bases, with 11 bases left between them. This CDR3 comprises 16 residues.